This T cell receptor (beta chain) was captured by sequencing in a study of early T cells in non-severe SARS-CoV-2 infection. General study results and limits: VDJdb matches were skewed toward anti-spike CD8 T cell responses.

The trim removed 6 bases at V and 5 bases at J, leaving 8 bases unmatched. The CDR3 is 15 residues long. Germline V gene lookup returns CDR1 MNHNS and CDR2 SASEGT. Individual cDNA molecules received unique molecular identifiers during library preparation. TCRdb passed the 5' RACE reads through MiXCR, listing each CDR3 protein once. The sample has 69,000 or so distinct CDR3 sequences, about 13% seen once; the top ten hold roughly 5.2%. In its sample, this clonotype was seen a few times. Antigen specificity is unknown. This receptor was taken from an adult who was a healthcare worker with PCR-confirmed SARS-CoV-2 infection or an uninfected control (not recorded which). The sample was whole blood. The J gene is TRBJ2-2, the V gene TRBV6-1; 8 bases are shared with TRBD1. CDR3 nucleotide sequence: TGTGCCAGCAGCCTACGGACAGGGAGTACCGGGGAGCTGTTTTTT. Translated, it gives CASSLRTGSTGELFF.